The 4 T cell receptor beta chains below were found in one sample sequenced in a study of CD8 T cells in ankylosing spondylitis (dated by TCRdb to the late 2010s). Preparation of the library involved 5' RACE. Instrument used: Illumina HiSeq 2500. TCRdb trimmed public reads at Q25 via fastp, called clones via MiXCR and kept in-frame beta chains. Records with the same CDR3 protein are collapsed into one entry carrying the most frequent genes and DNA. The sample table shows 200,000 to 250,000 distinct CDR3 sequences, and approximately 7.4% are seen once. Together, the top ten hold 11% to 15% of the sample. The antigens for these receptors are not known. Study-wide findings and limitations: A TCR beta motif made up of fewer than 10 highly homologous amino acid variants appeared to be characteristic of blood from ankylosing spondylitis patients.

Source material: blood, either unsorted or a sorted T cell fraction (not recorded which). The receptors were sampled from a male donor with ankylosing spondylitis.

This clonotype was recorded many times. The chain has TRBV7-2 and TRBJ2-3, with 8 positions matching TRBD2. The CDR3 extends over 16 amino acids. V was clipped by 2 bases and J by 5 bases; unmatched bases: 9. Germline CDR1 and CDR2: SGHTA and FQGNSA. Here the CDR3 reads CASSLLGGGRGDTQYF. The DNA for the CDR3 is TGTGCCAGCAGCTTACTAGGCGGGGGGCGGGGAGATACGCAGTATTTT.

This clonotype was picked up many times. The genes are TRBV9 and TRBJ2-1; 7 bases agree with TRBD2. The germline V gene has CDR1 SGDLS and CDR2 YYNGEE. This CDR3 has 13 residues. V dropped 6 bases and J dropped 7; count of bases not matched to a gene: 7. The CDR3 region is CASKGGPRNEQFF. The CDR3 bases are TGTGCCAGCAAGGGAGGGCCTCGGAATGAGCAGTTCTTC.

The V and J genes are TRBV6-1 and TRBJ1-5, with D unresolved. Looked up from germline, CDR1 is MNHNS and CDR2 is SASEGT. This CDR3 has 14 amino acids. Trimming pared 2 bases from V and 1 base from J, leaving 6 bases between. CDR3 in amino acids: CASSEWRSNQPQHF. In DNA, the CDR3 is TGTGCCAGCAGTGAATGGCGCAGCAATCAGCCCCAGCATTTT.

This clonotype was counted ten times or more. This CDR3 is CASKSSGGVYGYTF. CDR3 sequence (DNA): TGTGCCAGCAAAAGTTCGGGGGGCGTCTATGGCTACACCTTC. This chain uses TRBV27 with TRBJ1-2; a possible D gene is TRBD1 (6 bases). V was cut by 7 bases and J by 4 bases, with 16 bases left in between. This CDR3 region has 14 residues. Looked up from germline, CDR1 is MNHEY and CDR2 is SMNVEV (reference sequence).